This T cell receptor beta chain comes out of a study of T-cell reconstitution after alpha-beta-depleted transplantation in children. General study findings and limits: Roughly two months post-transplant, alpha-beta T cells reportedly originated from several hundred graft clones that had expanded. There were some patients whose high TCRbeta diversity at day 60 came from surviving recipient T cells and thymic progenitors. T-cell numbers and diversity one year post-transplant derived largely from freshly generated T cells.

This clonotype was seen a handful of times. Its antigen is unknown. The CDR3 spans 16 residues. Between the trimmed V and J ends, which lost 4 bases and 1 base, there was a span of 16 bases. CDR1 and CDR2 from the germline V gene are KGHSH and LQKENI. Molecular barcoding with unique molecular identifiers was used for the TCRbeta library. TCRdb independently ran MiXCR on the PCR reads; one entry per CDR3 protein. The table records about 580,000 distinct CDR3 sequences, under 25% of them present only once. Here the sequenced sample was PBMCs, mostly from graft donor cells, taken 360 days after TCRalphabeta/CD19-depleted stem cell transplant. The chain has TRBV18 and TRBJ2-5; D is uncertain. The receptor's source is a boy in the first two years of life who had a stem cell transplant for acute myeloid leukemia, so the T cells may come from the graft donor. The CDR3 DNA follows: TGTGCCAGCTCACTATTGGGGTTCGGCCGCCAAGAGACCCAGTACTTC. Protein: CASSLLGFGRQETQYF.